This TCR beta chain was sequenced in a study of shared clonotypes between healthy human individuals. Sequenced by immunoSEQ multiplex PCR; TCRdb stores in-frame clones only, minus some. The repertoire holds 2 million to 3 million clones, with around nine tenths as singletons. The CDR3 is made up of 13 amino acids. V was clipped by 3 bases and J by 4 bases, with 12 bases between them. Germline-derived CDR1 and CDR2 are GTSNPN and SVGIG (reference sequence). Study-level results: Non-shared clonotypes had lower generation probabilities than those shared by all four donors. A limitation of the genetic and exposure-history diversity represented arose from few donors.

This clone was detected once. The target antigen is unknown. This TCR derives from a man aged 18 to 30 in good health. The source material was naive CD4+ T cells sorted from blood. Subset indicated: CD45RA+ positively selected. The chain has TRBV30 and TRBJ1-2; D gene unclear. CDR3 amino acids: CAWRVWGGYGYTF. CDR3 bases: TGTGCCTGGAGGGTGTGGGGAGGCTATGGCTACACCTTC.